Below are 6 T cell receptor beta chains sequenced from a single sample in a study of breast tumors, draining lymph nodes, adjacent tissues. Breast cancer patients provided tissue from their axillary draining lymph nodes. TCRdb reprocessed the multiplex PCR reads via MiXCR and lists one record per CDR3 protein. The data contain about 220,000 distinct CDR3 sequences, less than 40% of them singletons. The specimen was axillary lymph node tissue. All receptors derive from a female donor with breast cancer. Some clones in this sample may be carry-over from other donors' samples.

There are many counts of this clonotype. CDR3 in amino acids: CASSLGGGHLYEQYF. DNA for the CDR3: TGTGCCAGCAGCTTGGGAGGGGGGCACCTCTACGAGCAGTACTTC. The chain joins TRBV5-6 to TRBJ2-7; D is possibly TRBD1 or TRBD2 (6 bases each). V was pared by 0 bases and J by 3 bases, with 13 bases between. The CDR3 length is 15 residues. The germline V gene has CDR1 SGHDT and CDR2 YYEEEE.

The V gene is TRBV20-1, the J gene TRBJ2-7, with 10 bases fitting TRBD1. J lost 7 bases, V lost 5 bases, and 2 bases had no gene match. This CDR3 has 11 amino acids. CDR1 and CDR2 (germline): DFQATT, SNEGSKA (reference sequence). CDR3: CSAWDRGEQYF. The CDR3 DNA follows: TGCAGTGCTTGGGACAGGGGTGAGCAGTACTTC.

In the case of this clonotype: A much more abundant neighbour one base away suggests this may be a read error. The chain recombines TRBV12-5 with TRBJ1-3; no firm D call. V lost 3 bases and J 0 bases, leaving 12 bases between the germline ends. In germline, CDR1 is LGHNT, CDR2 FRNRAP. This CDR3 contains 16 residues. The CDR3 loop reads CASGLIRDDSGNTIYF. Here the CDR3 DNA reads TGTGCTAGTGGTTTAATTCGTGATGACTCTGGAAACACCATATATTTT. Full variable domain (rest looked up from reference TRBV12-5 and TRBJ1-3): DARVTQTPRHKVTEMGQEVTMRCQPILGHNTVFWYRQTMMQGLELLAYFRNRAPLDDSGMPKDRFSAEMPDATLATLKIQPSEPRDSAVYFCASGLIRDDSGNTIYFGEGSWLTVV.

The chain joins TRBV7-8 to TRBJ2-7; 12 bases fit TRBD2. J lost 3 bases, V lost 6 bases, and 3 bases had no gene match. Per germline, CDR1 SGHVS and CDR2 FQNEAQ. There are 14 residues in the CDR3. CDR3 coding DNA: TGTGCCAGCAGTCCGACTAGCGGGGGCTACGAGCAGTACTTC. The encoded protein is CASSPTSGGYEQYF.

This clonotype was counted ten times or more. The junction departs from germline at one end; a sequencing error may be responsible. The chain has TRBV7-7 and TRBJ2-7; 11 bases are a match to TRBD1. The V gene's germline CDR1 is SSHAT and CDR2 FNYEAQ (reference sequence). CDR3 size: 14 residues. CDR3 coding DNA: TGTGCTAGCAGCAAGGACAGGGGGCCCTACGAGCAGTACTTC. Encoded protein: CASSKDRGPYEQYF.

This chain links TRBV20-1 with TRBJ2-7; the D is unclear. The germline gives CDR1 DFQATT, CDR2 SNEGSKA (reference sequence). The CDR3 runs to 13 residues. The ends were cut back, 8 bases at V and 4 bases at J, with 18 bases in the middle. CDR3 region: CSIRRAIQYEQYF. Here the CDR3 DNA reads TGCAGTATCCGCCGGGCGATCCAATACGAGCAGTACTTC.